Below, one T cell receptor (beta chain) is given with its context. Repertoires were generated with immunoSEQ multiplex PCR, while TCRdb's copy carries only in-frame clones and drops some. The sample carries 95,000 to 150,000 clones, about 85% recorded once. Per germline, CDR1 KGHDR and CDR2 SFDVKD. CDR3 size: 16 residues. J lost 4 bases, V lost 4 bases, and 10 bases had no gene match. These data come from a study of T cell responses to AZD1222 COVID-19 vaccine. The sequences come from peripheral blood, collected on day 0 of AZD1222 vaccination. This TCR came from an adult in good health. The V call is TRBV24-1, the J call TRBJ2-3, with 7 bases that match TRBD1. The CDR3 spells CATSDSDRVIADTQYF. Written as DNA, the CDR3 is TGTGCCACCAGTGACTCCGACAGGGTTATCGCAGATACGCAGTATTTT.